This T cell receptor (beta chain) comes out of a study of glioma-infiltrating T cells after dendritic cell vaccination. About the study: Three intradermal dendritic cell vaccine injections were given every two weeks. Study results and limitations: Estimated pretreatment TIL content predicted outcome after dendritic cell vaccination.

The germline CDR1 and CDR2 sequences are LGHNA and YSLEER. V was shortened by 1 base and J by 1 base, with 7 bases between the two germline ends. The CDR3 is 14 amino acids. Up to roughly 2 ug genomic DNA was used for TCRB CDR3 amplification. Primers: 60 V beta forward and 13 J beta reverse. TCRdb keeps only in-frame clones here, not all; method: immunoSEQ multiplex PCR. The sample has around 60,000 clones, more than 70% seen once. About this clone itself: Its antigen remains unknown.

Time point noted: after dendritic cell vaccination, including at tumor progression/relapse. This sequence was found in a human donor with glioblastoma. The chain carries TRBV4-3 and TRBJ1-1; D not resolved. The input for sequencing was blood, taken after dendritic cell vaccination. CDR3 coding DNA: TGCGCCAGCAGCCAAGGGCATTCGAACACTGAAGCTTTCTTT. Amino acids: CASSQGHSNTEAFF.